The TCR beta chain under discussion was sequenced for a study of T cell repertoires in cytomegalovirus infection. Per germline, CDR1 SGHVS and CDR2 FNYEAQ. The CDR3 extends over 14 amino acids. Trimming cost V 10 bases and J 1 base, with 13 bases left between them. TCRdb ran MiXCR on the reads and lists one entry per CDR3 protein. The table lists approximately 150,000 distinct CDR3 sequences, 20% to 25% of them singletons, with 20% to 30% in the top ten. A remark on this clonotype: Its antigen is as yet unknown.

The gene calls are TRBV7-6 and TRBJ2-2, with TRBD1 as a possible D gene (6 bases). Sequencing was performed on CD8+ T cells from cultured PBMCs, taken from culture after CMV antigen stimulation. The clonotype comes from a human donor in good health (CMV status not recorded). Some clones in this sample may be carry-over from other donors' samples. In nucleotides, the CDR3 is TGTGCCACCGAAGGGGACAAGAACACCGGGGAGCTGTTTTTT. This sequence encodes CATEGDKNTGELFF.